These 6 T cell receptor beta chains originate from one sample sequenced in a study of T-cell reconstitution after alpha-beta-depleted transplantation in children. The library targeted TCRbeta and was prepared with unique molecular identifiers. One entry per CDR3 protein results from TCRdb running MiXCR on the PCR reads. The sample records about 690,000 distinct CDR3 sequences, approximately 16% being singletons. Sequenced here: PBMCs from the stem cell graft donor, sampled from the stem cell graft. The source is a human donor who donated a stem cell graft to a child with acute myeloid leukemia.

This clonotype was counted only a few times. The genes are TRBV24-1 and TRBJ1-5, with 11 bases lining up with TRBD1. With V trimmed by 3 bases and J by 7 bases, 10 bases remained unmatched. The CDR3 is 17 amino acids. Per the germline V gene, CDR1 is KGHDR and CDR2 is SFDVKD. This chain's CDR3 is CATSDGLGTGGGQPQHF. CDR3 DNA sequence: TGTGCCACCAGTGATGGCCTCGGGACAGGGGGGGGCCAGCCCCAGCATTTT.

This chain connects TRBV4-3 to TRBJ2-2; 8 bases map to TRBD1. With V trimmed by 3 bases and J by 6 bases, 12 bases remained unmatched. The germline CDR1 and CDR2 sequences are LGHNA and YSLEER. The CDR3 consists of 17 residues. CDR3 region: CASSHFGQGGRPGELFF. CDR3 in DNA: TGCGCCAGCAGCCATTTTGGACAGGGAGGACGTCCCGGGGAGCTGTTTTTT.

A few counts support this clonotype. The chain carries TRBV7-2 and TRBJ1-1; D gene ambiguous. The length of the CDR3 is 15 residues. CDR1 SGHTA and CDR2 FQGNSA come from the germline V gene. Trimming pared 1 base from V and 3 bases from J, leaving 12 bases between. The CDR3 DNA reads as TGTGCCAGCAGCTTAGAGGCCGGGTGGCACACTGAAGCTTTCTTT. Its translation: CASSLEAGWHTEAFF.

This clonotype has more than one count but fewer than ten. V and J are TRBV20-1 and TRBJ2-2, with D perhaps TRBD2 (5 bases). The V gene lost 1 base and the J gene lost 1 base, with 22 bases spanning the gap. CDR3 length equals 19 residues. The germline gives CDR1 DFQATT, CDR2 SNEGSKA (reference sequence). DNA of the CDR3: TGCAGTGCTAGAGCCCCTTGGCGCGAAGGGAGATGGAACACCGGGGAGCTGTTTTTT. Amino acid sequence: CSARAPWREGRWNTGELFF.

There are many counts of this clonotype. This rearrangement joins TRBV12-3 or TRBV12-4 to TRBJ1-2; 8 bases are shared with TRBD1. V shed 3 bases and J 6 bases; nucleotides not matched to a gene: 6. The CDR3 extends over 14 amino acids. The CDR3 spells CASSFEDRAHGYTF. In DNA, the CDR3 is TGTGCCAGCAGTTTTGAGGACAGGGCTCATGGCTACACCTTC.

This chain links TRBV20-1 with TRBJ1-1, with 8 nucleotides matching TRBD1. In germline, CDR1 is DFQATT, CDR2 SNEGSKA (reference sequence). The CDR3 runs 16 residues. With 2 bases clipped from V and 0 bases from J, the junction kept 8 bases outside the gene matches. For the CDR3, the DNA is TGCAGTGCTAGAACCAGGGGGCGCGGGATGAACACTGAAGCTTTCTTT. It specifies CSARTRGRGMNTEAFF.